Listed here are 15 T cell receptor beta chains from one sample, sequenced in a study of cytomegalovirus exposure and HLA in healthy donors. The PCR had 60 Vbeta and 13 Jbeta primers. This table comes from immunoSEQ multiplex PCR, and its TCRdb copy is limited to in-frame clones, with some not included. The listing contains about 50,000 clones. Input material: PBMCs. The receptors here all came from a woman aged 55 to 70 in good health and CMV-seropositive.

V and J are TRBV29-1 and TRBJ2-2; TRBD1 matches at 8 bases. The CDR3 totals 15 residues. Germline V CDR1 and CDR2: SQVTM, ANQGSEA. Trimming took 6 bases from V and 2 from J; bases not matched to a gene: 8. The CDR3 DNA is TGCAGCGTGAGTCCTGACAGGGGCAACACCGGGGAGCTGTTTTTT. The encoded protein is CSVSPDRGNTGELFF.

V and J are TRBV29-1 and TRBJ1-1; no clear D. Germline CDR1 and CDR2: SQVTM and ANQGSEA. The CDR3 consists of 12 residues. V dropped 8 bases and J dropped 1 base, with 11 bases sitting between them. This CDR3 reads CSSHSWNTEAFF. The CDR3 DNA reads TGCAGCTCCCACAGCTGGAACACTGAAGCTTTCTTT.

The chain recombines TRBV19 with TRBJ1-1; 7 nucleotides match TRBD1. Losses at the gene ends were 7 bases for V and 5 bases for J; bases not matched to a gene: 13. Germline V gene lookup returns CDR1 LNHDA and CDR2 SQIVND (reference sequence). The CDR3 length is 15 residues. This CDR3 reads CASTLRTGGGTEAFF. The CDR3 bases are TGTGCCAGTACCCTCAGGACAGGAGGGGGAACTGAAGCTTTCTTT.

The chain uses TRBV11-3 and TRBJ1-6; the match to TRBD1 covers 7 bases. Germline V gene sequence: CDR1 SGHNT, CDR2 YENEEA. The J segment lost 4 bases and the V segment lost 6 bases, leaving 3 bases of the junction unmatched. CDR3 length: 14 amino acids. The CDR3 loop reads CASRGGQYNSPLHF. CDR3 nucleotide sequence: TGTGCCAGCAGGGGGGGACAGTATAATTCACCCCTCCACTTT. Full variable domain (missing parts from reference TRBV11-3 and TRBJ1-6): EAGVVQSPRYKIIEKKQPVAFWCNPISGHNTLYWYLQNLGQGPELLIRYENEEAVDDSQLPKDRFSAERLKGVDSTLKIQPAELGDSAVYLCASRGGQYNSPLHFGNGTRLTVT.

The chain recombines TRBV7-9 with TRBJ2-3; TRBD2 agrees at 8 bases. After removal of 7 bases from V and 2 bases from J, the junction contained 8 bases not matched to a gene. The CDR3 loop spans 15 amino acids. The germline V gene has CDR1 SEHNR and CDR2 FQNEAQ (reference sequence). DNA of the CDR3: TGTGCCAGCATTTCCCGCGGGGGGCTCACAGATACGCAGTATTTT. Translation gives CASISRGGLTDTQYF.

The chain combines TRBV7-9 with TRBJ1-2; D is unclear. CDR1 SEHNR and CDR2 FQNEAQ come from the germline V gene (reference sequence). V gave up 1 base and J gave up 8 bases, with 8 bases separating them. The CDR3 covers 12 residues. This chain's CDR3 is CASSLVSRGYTF. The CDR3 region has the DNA TGTGCCAGCAGCTTAGTATCTCGGGGCTACACCTTC. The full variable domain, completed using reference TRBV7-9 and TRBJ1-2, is DTGVSQNPRHKITKRGQNVTFRCDPISEHNRLYWYRQTLGQGPEFLTYFQNEAQLEKSRLLSDRFSAERPKGSFSTLEIQRTEQGDSAMYLCASSLVSRGYTFGSGTRLTVV.

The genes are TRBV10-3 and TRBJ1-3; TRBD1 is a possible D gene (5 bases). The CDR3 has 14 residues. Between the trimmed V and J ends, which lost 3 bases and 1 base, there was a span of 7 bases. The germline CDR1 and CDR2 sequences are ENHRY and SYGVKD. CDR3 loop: CAISDRGSGNTIYF. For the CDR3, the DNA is TGTGCCATCAGTGACCGGGGGTCTGGAAACACCATATATTTT.

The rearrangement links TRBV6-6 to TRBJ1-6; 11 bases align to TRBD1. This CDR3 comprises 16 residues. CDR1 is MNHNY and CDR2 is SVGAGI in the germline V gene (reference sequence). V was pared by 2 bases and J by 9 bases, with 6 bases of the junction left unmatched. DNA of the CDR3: TGTGCCAGCAGTTACCCAGGGACAGGGGGTGGTTCACCCCTCCACTTT. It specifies CASSYPGTGGGSPLHF.

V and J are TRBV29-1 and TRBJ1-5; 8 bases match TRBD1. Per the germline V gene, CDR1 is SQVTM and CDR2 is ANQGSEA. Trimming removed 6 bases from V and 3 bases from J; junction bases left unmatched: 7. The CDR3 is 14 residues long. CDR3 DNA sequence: TGCAGCGTCGCAGAGACAGGGGCCAATCAGCCCCAGCATTTT. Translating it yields CSVAETGANQPQHF.

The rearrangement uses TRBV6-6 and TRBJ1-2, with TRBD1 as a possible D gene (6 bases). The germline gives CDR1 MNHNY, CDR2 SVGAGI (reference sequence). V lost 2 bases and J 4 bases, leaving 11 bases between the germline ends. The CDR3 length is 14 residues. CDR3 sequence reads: CASSYSGQLYGYTF. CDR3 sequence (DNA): TGTGCCAGCAGTTACAGTGGACAGCTCTATGGCTACACCTTC.

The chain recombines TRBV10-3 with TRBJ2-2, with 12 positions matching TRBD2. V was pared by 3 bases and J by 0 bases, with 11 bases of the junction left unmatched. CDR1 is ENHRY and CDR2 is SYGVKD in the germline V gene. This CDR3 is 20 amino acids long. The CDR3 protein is CAISEPLAGGSTSNTGELFF. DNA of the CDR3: TGTGCCATCAGTGAACCGCTAGCGGGGGGGTCTACCTCGAACACCGGGGAGCTGTTTTTT.

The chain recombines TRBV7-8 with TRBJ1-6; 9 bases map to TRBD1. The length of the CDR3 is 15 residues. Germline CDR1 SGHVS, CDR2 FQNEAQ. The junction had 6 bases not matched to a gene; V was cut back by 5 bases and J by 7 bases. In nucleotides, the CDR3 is TGTGCCAGCAGCCGGGACAGGGTGGGCAATTCACCCCTCCACTTT. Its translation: CASSRDRVGNSPLHF.

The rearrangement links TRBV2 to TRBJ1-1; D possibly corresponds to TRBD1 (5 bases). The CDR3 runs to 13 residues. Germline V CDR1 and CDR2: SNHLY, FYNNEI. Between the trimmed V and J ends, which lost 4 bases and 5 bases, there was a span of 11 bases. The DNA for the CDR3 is TGTGCCAGCAGTGTGCAGGGAGGGACTGAAGCTTTCTTT. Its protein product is CASSVQGGTEAFF. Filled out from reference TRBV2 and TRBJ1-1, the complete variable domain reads EPEVTQTPSHQVTQMGQEVILRCVPISNHLYFYWYRQILGQKVEFLVSFYNNEISEKSEIFDDQFSVERPDGSNFTLKIRSTKLEDSAMYFCASSVQGGTEAFFGQGTRLTVV.

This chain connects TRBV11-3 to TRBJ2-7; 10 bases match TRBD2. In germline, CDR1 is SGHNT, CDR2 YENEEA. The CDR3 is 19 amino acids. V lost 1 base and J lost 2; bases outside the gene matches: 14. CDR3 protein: CASSLGGLAGAWDTYEQYF. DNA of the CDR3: TGTGCCAGCAGCTTAGGAGGGCTAGCGGGGGCATGGGACACCTACGAGCAGTACTTC.

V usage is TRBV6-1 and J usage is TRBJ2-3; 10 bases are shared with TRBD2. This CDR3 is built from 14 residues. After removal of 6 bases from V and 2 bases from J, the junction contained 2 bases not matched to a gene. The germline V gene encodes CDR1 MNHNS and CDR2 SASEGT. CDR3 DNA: TGTGCCAGCAGCCTAGCGGGGGTCACAGATACGCAGTATTTT. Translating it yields CASSLAGVTDTQYF.